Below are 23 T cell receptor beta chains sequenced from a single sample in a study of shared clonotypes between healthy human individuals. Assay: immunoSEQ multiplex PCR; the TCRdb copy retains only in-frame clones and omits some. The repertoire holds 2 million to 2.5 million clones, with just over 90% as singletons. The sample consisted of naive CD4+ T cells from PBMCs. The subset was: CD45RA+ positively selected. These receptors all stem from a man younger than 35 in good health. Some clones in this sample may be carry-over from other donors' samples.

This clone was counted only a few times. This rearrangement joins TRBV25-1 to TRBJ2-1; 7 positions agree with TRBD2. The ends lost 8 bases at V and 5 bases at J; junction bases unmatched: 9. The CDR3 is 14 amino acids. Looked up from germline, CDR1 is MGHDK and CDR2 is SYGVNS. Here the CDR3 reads CASSHRDYHNEQFF. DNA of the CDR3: TGTGCCAGCTCGCACCGGGACTACCACAATGAGCAGTTCTTC.

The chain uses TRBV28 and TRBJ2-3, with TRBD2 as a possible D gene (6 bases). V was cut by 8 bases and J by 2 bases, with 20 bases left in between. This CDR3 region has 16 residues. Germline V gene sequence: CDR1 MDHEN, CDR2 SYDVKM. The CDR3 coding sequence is TGTGCCAGCTCAGTCGGGCCCCGGGACTCCACAGATACGCAGTATTTT. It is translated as CASSVGPRDSTDTQYF. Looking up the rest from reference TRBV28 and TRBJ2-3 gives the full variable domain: DVKVTQSSRYLVKRTGEKVFLECVQDMDHENMFWYRQDPGLGLRLIYFSYDVKMKEKGDIPEGYSVSREKKERFSLILESASTNQTSMYLCASSVGPRDSTDTQYFGPGTRLTVL.

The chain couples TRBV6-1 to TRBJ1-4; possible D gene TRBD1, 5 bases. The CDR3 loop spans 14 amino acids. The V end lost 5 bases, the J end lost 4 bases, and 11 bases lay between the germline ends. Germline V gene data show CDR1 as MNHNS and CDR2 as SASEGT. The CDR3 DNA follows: TGTGCCAGCAGTCCACAGGTGGGTAATGAAAAACTGTTTTTT. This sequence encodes CASSPQVGNEKLFF.

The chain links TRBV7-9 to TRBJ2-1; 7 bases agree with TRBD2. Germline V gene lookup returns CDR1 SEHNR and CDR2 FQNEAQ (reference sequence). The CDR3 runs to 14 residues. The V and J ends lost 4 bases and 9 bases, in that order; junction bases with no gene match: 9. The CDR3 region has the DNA TGTGCCAGCAGCTCAAGCGGGGCGAAGGGTGAGCAGTTCTTC. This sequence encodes CASSSSGAKGEQFF.

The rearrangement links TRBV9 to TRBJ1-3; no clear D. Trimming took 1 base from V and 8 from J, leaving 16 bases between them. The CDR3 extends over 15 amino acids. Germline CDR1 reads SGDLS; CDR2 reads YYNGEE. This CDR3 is CASSVPGRRWDTIYF. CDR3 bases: TGTGCCAGCAGCGTACCGGGCAGGCGGTGGGACACCATATATTTT.

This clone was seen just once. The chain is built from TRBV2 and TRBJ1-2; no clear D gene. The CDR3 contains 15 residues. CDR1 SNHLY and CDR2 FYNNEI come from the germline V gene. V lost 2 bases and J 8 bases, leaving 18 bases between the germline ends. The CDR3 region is CASSELVSLMGGYTF. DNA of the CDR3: TGTGCCAGCAGTGAATTGGTCAGCCTAATGGGGGGCTACACCTTC.

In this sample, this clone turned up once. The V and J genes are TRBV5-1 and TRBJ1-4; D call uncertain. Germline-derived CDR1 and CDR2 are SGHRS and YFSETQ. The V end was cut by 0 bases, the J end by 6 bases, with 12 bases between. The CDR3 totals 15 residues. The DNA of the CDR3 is TGCGCCAGCAGCTTGGCCGGGAGGCCTTATGAAAAACTGTTTTTT. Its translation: CASSLAGRPYEKLFF. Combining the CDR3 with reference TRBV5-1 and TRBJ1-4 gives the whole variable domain KAGVTQTPRYLIKTRGQQVTLSCSPISGHRSVSWYQQTPGQGLQFLFEYFSETQRNKGNFPGRFSGRQFSNSRSEMNVSTLELGDSALYLCASSLAGRPYEKLFFGSGTQLSVL.

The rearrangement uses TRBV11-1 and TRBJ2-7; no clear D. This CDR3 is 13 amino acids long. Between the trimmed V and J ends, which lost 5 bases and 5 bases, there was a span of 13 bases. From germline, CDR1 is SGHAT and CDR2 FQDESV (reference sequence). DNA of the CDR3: TGTGCCAGCAGCCGACTCAAATCCCACGAGCAGTACTTC. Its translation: CASSRLKSHEQYF.

CDR3: CASSLVQIETQYF. In DNA, the CDR3 is TGTGCCAGCAGCTTGGTACAGATAGAGACCCAGTACTTC. The chain joins TRBV5-6 to TRBJ2-5; D uncertain. CDR1 SGHDT and CDR2 YYEEEE come from the germline V gene. The CDR3 contains 13 residues. V dropped 0 bases and J dropped 4 bases, with 7 bases sitting between them.

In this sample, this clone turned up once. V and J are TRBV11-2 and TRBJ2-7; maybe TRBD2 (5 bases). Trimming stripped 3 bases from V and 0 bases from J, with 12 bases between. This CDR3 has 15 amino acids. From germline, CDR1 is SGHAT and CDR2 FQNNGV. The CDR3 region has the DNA TGTGCCAGCAGCTTCGAGAGGGTGGCCTCCTACGAGCAGTACTTC. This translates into CASSFERVASYEQYF.

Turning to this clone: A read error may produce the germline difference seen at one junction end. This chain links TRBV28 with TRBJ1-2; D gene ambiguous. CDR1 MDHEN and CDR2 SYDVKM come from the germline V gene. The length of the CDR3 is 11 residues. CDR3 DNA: TGTGCCAGCAGTGCCACTTCCGGACCTTCCTTC. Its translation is CASSATSGPSF.

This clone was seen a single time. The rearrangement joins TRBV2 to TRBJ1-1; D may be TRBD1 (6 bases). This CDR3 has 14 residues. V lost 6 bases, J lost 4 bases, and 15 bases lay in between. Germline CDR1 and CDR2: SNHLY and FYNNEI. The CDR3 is CASRGGGKSTEAFF. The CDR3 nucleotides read TGTGCCAGCAGAGGGGGGGGAAAGAGCACTGAAGCTTTCTTT.

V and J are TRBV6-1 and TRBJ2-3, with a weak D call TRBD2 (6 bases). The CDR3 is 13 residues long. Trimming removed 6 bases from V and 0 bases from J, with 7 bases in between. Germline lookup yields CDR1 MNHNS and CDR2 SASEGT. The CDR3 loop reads CASRLASTDTQYF. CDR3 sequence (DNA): TGTGCCAGCAGACTAGCTAGCACAGATACGCAGTATTTT.

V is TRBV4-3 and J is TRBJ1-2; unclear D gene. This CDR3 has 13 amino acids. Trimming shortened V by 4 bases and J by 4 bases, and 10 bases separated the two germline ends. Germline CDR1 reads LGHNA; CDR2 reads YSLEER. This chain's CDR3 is CASSPSYLYGYTF. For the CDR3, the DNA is TGCGCCAGCAGCCCTTCTTACCTCTATGGCTACACCTTC.

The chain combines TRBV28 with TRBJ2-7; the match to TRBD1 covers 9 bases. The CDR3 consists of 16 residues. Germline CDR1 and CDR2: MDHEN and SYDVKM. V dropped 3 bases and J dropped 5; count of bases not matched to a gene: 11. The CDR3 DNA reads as TGTGCCAGCAGTTTGTTCCCGGGACAGGGCGGCGACGAGCAGTACTTC. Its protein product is CASSLFPGQGGDEQYF.

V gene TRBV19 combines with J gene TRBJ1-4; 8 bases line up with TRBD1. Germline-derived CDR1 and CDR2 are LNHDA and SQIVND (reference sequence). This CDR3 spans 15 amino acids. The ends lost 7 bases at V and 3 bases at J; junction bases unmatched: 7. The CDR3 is CASKNRGQANEKLFF. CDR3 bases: TGTGCCAGTAAAAACCGGGGACAGGCTAATGAAAAACTGTTTTTT.

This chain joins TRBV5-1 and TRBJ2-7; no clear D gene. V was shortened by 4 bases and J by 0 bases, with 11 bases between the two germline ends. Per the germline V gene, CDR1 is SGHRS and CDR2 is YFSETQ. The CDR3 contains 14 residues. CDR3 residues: CASSTDGNSYEQYF. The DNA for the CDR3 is TGCGCCAGCAGCACGGACGGTAACTCCTACGAGCAGTACTTC.

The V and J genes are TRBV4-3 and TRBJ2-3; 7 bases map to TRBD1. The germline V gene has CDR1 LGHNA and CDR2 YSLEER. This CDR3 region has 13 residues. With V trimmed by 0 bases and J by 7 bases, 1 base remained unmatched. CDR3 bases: TGCGCCAGCAGCCAAGAGACAGGGTATACGCAGTATTTT. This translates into CASSQETGYTQYF.

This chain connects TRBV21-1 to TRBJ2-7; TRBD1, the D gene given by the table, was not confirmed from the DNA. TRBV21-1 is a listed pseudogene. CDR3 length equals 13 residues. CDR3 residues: CASSLGAVGEQYF. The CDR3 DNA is TGTGCCAGCAGCTTGGGGGCGGTGGGCGAGCAGTACTTC.

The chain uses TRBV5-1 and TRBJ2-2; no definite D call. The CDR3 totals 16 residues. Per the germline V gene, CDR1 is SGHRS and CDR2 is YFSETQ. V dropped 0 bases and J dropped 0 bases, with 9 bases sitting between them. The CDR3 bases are TGCGCCAGCAGCTTGGACTATTTCGCGAACACCGGGGAGCTGTTTTTT. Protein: CASSLDYFANTGELFF.

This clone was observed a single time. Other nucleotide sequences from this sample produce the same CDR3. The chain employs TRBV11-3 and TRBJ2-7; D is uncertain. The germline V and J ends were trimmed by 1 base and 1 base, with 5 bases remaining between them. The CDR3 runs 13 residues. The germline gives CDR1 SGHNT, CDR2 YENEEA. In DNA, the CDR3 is TGTGCCAGCAGCTTAGGCCCATCCTACGAGCAGTACTTC. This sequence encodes CASSLGPSYEQYF. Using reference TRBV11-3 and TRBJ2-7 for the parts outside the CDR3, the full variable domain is EAGVVQSPRYKIIEKKQPVAFWCNPISGHNTLYWYLQNLGQGPELLIRYENEEAVDDSQLPKDRFSAERLKGVDSTLKIQPAELGDSAVYLCASSLGPSYEQYFGPGTRLTVT.

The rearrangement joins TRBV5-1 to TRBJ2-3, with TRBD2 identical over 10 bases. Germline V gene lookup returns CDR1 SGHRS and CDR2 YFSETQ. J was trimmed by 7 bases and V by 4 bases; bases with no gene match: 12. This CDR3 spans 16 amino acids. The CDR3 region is CASSGWTSGGTNTQYF. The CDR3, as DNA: TGCGCCAGCAGCGGGTGGACTAGCGGAGGCACGAATACGCAGTATTTT.

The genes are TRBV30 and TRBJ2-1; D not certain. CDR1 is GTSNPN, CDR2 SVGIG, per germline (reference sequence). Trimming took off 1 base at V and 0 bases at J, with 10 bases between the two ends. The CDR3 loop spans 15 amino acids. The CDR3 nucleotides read TGTGCCTGGAGTGGTGGCGGTTACTCCTACAATGAGCAGTTCTTC. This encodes CAWSGGGYSYNEQFF.